Each of the 14 T cell receptor beta chains below was sequenced from the same sample in a study of blood T cell repertoires in COVID-19. Clones were sequenced by immunoSEQ multiplex PCR, and TCRdb holds only the in-frame ones, with some missing. The sample records a few hundred thousand clones, approximately 80% being singletons. Sequences were obtained from peripheral blood. These receptor sequences come from a man aged 30-40 years with active or convalescent COVID-19.

The rearrangement uses TRBV6-5 and TRBJ1-2; 8 bases map to TRBD1. With V trimmed by 6 bases and J by 5 bases, 11 bases remained unmatched. Germline V gene data show CDR1 as MNHEY and CDR2 as SVGAGI. The CDR3 loop spans 15 amino acids. Here the CDR3 DNA reads TGTGCCAGCAGGGATACTCAGGGGGCACGATATGGCTACACCTTC. Its protein product is CASRDTQGARYGYTF.

The J gene is TRBJ2-2, the V gene TRBV7-2; a possible D gene is TRBD2 (7 bases). The V end was cut by 5 bases, the J end by 6 bases, with 19 bases between. Germline CDR1 is SGHTA and CDR2 is FQGNSA. The CDR3 loop spans 16 amino acids. CDR3: CASSGRGVDIAGELFF. CDR3 DNA: TGTGCCAGCAGCGGGAGGGGGGTTGATATCGCCGGGGAGCTGTTTTTT.

V usage is TRBV9 and J usage is TRBJ1-2, with D unresolved. Between the trimmed V and J ends, which lost 2 bases and 0 bases, there was a span of 11 bases. CDR1 SGDLS and CDR2 YYNGEE come from the germline V gene. This CDR3 is built from 15 residues. CDR3: CASSVEGGANYGYTF. The CDR3 nucleotides are TGTGCCAGCAGCGTTGAGGGCGGAGCTAACTATGGCTACACCTTC.

The genes are TRBV5-8 and TRBJ2-7; a weak D match, TRBD1 (5 bases). V dropped 0 bases and J dropped 2 bases, with 9 bases sitting between them. Germline V CDR1 and CDR2: SGHTS, YDEGEE. The CDR3 runs 14 residues. This CDR3 is CASSLAGQAYEQYF. For the CDR3, the DNA is TGTGCCAGCAGCTTGGCCGGACAAGCCTACGAGCAGTACTTC.

V gene TRBV29-1 combines with J gene TRBJ1-1; D is possibly TRBD1 (5 bases). The CDR3 spans 13 residues. Germline V lookup: CDR1 SQVTM, CDR2 ANQGSEA. Trimming shortened V by 7 bases and J by 2 bases, and 14 bases separated the two germline ends. CDR3 sequence: CSAATDPNTEAFF. The CDR3 nucleotides are TGCAGCGCCGCGACAGACCCAAACACTGAAGCTTTCTTT. Looking up the rest from reference TRBV29-1 and TRBJ1-1 gives the full variable domain: SAVISQKPSRDICQRGTSLTIQCQVDSQVTMMFWYRQQPGQSLTLIATANQGSEATYESGFVIDKFPISRPNLTFSTLTVSNMSPEDSSIYLCSAATDPNTEAFFGQGTRLTVV.

The CDR3 spells CASSVEAVSYNEQFF. The CDR3 bases are TGTGCCAGCAGCGTAGAGGCGGTCTCCTACAATGAGCAGTTCTTC. This chain links TRBV9 with TRBJ2-1; D not resolved. Trimming left V 0 bases short and J 0 bases short, with 7 bases between. CDR1 is SGDLS and CDR2 is YYNGEE in the germline V gene. The CDR3 sequence is 15 residues long.

In its sample, this clone was seen once. This chain uses TRBV4-3 with TRBJ2-1; D might be TRBD2 (6 bases). This CDR3 contains 16 residues. Between the trimmed V and J ends, which lost 0 bases and 7 bases, there was a span of 16 bases. Germline CDR1 is LGHNA and CDR2 is YSLEER. CDR3 protein: CASSQDLEGPGNEQFF. The CDR3 DNA is TGCGCCAGCAGCCAAGATCTGGAGGGCCCGGGGAATGAGCAGTTCTTC.

V gene TRBV7-9 combines with J gene TRBJ1-2, with D hard to call. The CDR3 has 12 amino acids. Germline loops: CDR1 SEHNR, CDR2 FQNEAQ (reference sequence). V was cut by 2 bases and J by 2 bases, with 3 bases left in between. CDR3 sequence: CASSLQNYGYTF. CDR3 DNA: TGTGCCAGCAGCTTACAGAACTATGGCTACACCTTC.

This clone was detected once. J is TRBJ2-5 and V is TRBV28, with D possibly matching TRBD2 (5 bases). The CDR3 has 13 residues. Germline CDR1 and CDR2: MDHEN and SYDVKM. V lost 10 bases, J lost 3 bases, and 15 bases lay in between. The CDR3 DNA reads as TGTGCCACTATGCGGGCGCTAAAAGAGACCCAGTACTTC. This sequence encodes CATMRALKETQYF.

The gene calls are TRBV6-2 or TRBV6-3 and TRBJ2-1, with D tentatively TRBD1 (6 bases). V was trimmed by 2 bases and J by 7 bases, leaving 12 bases between them. CDR1 is MNHEY, CDR2 SVGEGT, per germline. The length of the CDR3 is 14 residues. The CDR3 spells CASSYARGWNEQFF. For the CDR3, the DNA is TGTGCCAGCAGTTACGCCAGGGGATGGAATGAGCAGTTCTTC.

This clone is a singleton in its sample. The chain employs TRBV5-1 and TRBJ2-7; 8 nucleotides agree with TRBD1. The CDR3 length is 15 residues. The germline V gene encodes CDR1 SGHRS and CDR2 YFSETQ. V was pared by 5 bases and J by 3 bases, with 10 bases of the junction left unmatched. CDR3 loop: CASRQGQGGFYEQYF. The CDR3 region has the DNA TGCGCCAGCAGACAAGGACAGGGAGGTTTCTACGAGCAGTACTTC.

The V call is TRBV9, the J call TRBJ2-7, with D maybe TRBD2 (7 bases). The germline V and J ends were trimmed by 3 bases and 4 bases, with 11 bases remaining between them. The V gene's germline CDR1 is SGDLS and CDR2 YYNGEE. The CDR3 extends over 13 amino acids. The CDR3 protein is CASSAGGEYEQYF. CDR3 bases: TGTGCCAGCAGCGCGGGGGGCGAATACGAGCAGTACTTC.

The chain carries TRBV6-5 and TRBJ2-7, with TRBD1 identical over 10 bases. CDR3 size: 14 residues. V was clipped by 10 bases and J by 5 bases; unmatched bases: 11. CDR1 and CDR2 from the germline V gene are MNHEY and SVGAGI. The CDR3 loop is CATYRDRGQDEQYF. The CDR3 DNA is TGTGCCACTTACCGGGACAGGGGACAAGACGAGCAGTACTTC.

The chain has TRBV6-5 and TRBJ1-3; D remains unclear. CDR3 size: 15 residues. V dropped 2 bases and J dropped 4 bases, with 12 bases sitting between them. Germline V CDR1 and CDR2: MNHEY, SVGAGI. DNA of the CDR3: TGTGCCAGCAGTTACGAGGCCAACTCCGGAAACACCATATATTTT. Protein sequence: CASSYEANSGNTIYF.